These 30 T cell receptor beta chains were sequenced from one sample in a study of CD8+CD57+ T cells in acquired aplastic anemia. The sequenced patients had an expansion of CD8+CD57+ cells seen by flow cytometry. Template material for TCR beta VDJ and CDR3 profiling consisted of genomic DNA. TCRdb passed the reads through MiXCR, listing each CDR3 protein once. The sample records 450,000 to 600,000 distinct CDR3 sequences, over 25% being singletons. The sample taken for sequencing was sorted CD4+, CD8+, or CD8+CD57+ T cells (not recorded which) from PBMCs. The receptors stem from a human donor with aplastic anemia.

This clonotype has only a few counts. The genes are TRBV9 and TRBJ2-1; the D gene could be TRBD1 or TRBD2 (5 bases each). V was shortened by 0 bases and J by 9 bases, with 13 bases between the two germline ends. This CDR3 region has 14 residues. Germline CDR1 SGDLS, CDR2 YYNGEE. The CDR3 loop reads CASSVGLSGAEQFF. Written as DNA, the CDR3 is TGTGCCAGCAGCGTAGGACTGTCCGGGGCTGAGCAGTTCTTC.

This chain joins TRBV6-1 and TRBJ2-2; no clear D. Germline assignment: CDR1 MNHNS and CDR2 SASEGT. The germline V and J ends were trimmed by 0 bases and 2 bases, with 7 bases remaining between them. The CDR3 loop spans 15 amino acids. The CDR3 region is CASSEAGRNTGELFF. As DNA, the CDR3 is TGTGCCAGCAGTGAAGCGGGTCGAAACACCGGGGAGCTGTTTTTT.

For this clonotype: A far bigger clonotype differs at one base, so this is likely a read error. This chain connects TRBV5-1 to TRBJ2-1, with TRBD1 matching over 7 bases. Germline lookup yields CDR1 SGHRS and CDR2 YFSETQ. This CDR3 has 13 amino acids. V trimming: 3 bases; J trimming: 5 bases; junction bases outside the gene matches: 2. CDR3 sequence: CASSWGQNNEQFF. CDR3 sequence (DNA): TGCGCCAGCAGCTGGGGACAGAACAATGAGCAGTTCTTC.

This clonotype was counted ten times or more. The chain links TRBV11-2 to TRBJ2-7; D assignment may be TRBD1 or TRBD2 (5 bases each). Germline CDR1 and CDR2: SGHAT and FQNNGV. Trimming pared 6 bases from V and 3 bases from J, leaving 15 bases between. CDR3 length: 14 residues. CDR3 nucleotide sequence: TGTGCCAGCAGACATATCCGGGACGGCTACGAGCAGTACTTC. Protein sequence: CASRHIRDGYEQYF.

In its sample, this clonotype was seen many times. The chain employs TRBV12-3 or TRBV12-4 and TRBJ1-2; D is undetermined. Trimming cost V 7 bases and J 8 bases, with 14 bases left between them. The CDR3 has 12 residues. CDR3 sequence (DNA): TGTGCCAGCAATCGCGCTCCCGGGGGCTACACCTTC. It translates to CASNRAPGGYTF.

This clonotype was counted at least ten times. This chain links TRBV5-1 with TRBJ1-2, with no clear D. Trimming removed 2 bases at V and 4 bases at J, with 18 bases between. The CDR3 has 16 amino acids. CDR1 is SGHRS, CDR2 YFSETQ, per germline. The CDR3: CASSFGRTVWGYGYTF. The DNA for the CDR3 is TGCGCCAGCAGCTTCGGACGGACCGTGTGGGGCTATGGCTACACCTTC.

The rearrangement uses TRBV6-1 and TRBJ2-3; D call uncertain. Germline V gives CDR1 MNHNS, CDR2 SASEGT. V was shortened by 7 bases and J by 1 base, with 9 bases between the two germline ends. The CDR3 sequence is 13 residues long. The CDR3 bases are TGTGCCAGCATGTCTGCGGGCACAGATACGCAGTATTTT. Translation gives CASMSAGTDTQYF.

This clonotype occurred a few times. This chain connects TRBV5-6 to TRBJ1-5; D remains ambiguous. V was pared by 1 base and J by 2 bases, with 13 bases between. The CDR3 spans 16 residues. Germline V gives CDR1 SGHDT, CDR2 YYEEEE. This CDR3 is CASSLFKGSGNQPQHF. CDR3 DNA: TGTGCCAGCAGCTTGTTTAAGGGTTCGGGCAATCAGCCCCAGCATTTT.

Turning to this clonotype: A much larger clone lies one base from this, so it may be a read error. CDR3 nucleotide sequence: TGTGCCAGCAGGGGACCGAACACCGGGGAGCTGTTTTTT. Translation gives CASRGPNTGELFF. The chain is built from TRBV2 and TRBJ2-2, with D perhaps assigned TRBD1 or TRBD2 (5 bases each). V shed 6 bases and J shed 0 bases, with 5 bases lying between them. The CDR3 has 13 amino acids. Germline V gene sequence: CDR1 SNHLY, CDR2 FYNNEI.

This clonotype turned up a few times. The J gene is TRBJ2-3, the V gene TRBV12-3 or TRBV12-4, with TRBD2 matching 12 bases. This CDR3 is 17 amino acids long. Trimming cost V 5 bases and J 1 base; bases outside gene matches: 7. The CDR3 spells CASSIHRLAGGTDTQYF. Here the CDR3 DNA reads TGTGCCAGCAGTATCCACCGACTAGCGGGGGGCACAGATACGCAGTATTTT.

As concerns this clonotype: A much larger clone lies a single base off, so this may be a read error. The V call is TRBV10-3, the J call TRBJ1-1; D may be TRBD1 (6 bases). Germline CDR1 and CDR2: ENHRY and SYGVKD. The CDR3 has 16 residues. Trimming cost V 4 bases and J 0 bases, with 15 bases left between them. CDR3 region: CAISGKQGAMNTEAFF. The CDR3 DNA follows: TGTGCCATCAGTGGTAAACAGGGTGCCATGAACACTGAAGCTTTCTTT.

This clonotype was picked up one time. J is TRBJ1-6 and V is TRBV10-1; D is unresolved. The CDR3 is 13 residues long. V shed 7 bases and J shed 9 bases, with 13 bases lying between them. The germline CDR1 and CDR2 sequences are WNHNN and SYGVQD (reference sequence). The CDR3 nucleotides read TGCGCCAGCATTACCGGACGGGTTTCACCCCTCCACTTT. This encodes CASITGRVSPLHF.

The CDR3 region has the DNA TGTGCCACCAGTGACAGGGGGATTGAAGATGAGCAGTTCTTC. Amino acid sequence: CATSDRGIEDEQFF. This sequence joins TRBV24-1 and TRBJ2-1; 7 positions agree with TRBD1. The CDR3 covers 14 residues. V was clipped by 4 bases and J by 8 bases; unmatched bases: 7. Germline lookup yields CDR1 KGHDR and CDR2 SFDVKD.

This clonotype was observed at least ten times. DNA for the CDR3: TGTGCCATCAGTGATCGGACTAGCGGGAGCGGCGAGCAGTACTTC. As protein: CAISDRTSGSGEQYF. The chain couples TRBV10-3 to TRBJ2-7; 13 nucleotides agree with TRBD2. V trimming: 3 bases; J trimming: 6 bases; junction bases outside the gene matches: 5. The length of the CDR3 is 15 residues. CDR1 and CDR2 (germline): ENHRY, SYGVKD.

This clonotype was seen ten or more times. In nucleotides, the CDR3 is TGTGCCATCAGGGGGACAGGGAGAGGAGGAGAGACCCAGTACTTC. It is translated as CAIRGTGRGGETQYF. This sequence joins TRBV10-3 and TRBJ2-5; TRBD1 matches 9 bases. The length of the CDR3 is 15 residues. CDR1 is ENHRY and CDR2 is SYGVKD in the germline V gene. The junction had 9 bases not matched to a gene; V was cut back by 6 bases and J by 4 bases.

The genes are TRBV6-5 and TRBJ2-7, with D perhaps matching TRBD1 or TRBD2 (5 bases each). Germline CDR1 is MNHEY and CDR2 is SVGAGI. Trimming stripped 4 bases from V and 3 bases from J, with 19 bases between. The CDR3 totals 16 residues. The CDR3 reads CASSSAGTATYYEQYF. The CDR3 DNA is TGTGCCAGCAGTTCCGCCGGGACGGCTACCTACTACGAGCAGTACTTC.

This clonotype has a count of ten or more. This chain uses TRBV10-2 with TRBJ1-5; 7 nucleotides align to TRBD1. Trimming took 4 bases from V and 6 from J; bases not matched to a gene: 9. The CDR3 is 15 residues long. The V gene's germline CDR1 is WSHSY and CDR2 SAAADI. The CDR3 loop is CASSVAQGLGQPQHF. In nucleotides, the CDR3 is TGCGCCAGCAGTGTTGCACAGGGGTTAGGTCAGCCCCAGCATTTT.

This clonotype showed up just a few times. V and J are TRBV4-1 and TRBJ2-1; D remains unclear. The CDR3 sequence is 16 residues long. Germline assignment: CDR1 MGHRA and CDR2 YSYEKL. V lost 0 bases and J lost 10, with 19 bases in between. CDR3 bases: TGCGCCAGCAGCCAAGATAATGTACTACGCGCTACCGAGCAGTTCTTC. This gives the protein CASSQDNVLRATEQFF.

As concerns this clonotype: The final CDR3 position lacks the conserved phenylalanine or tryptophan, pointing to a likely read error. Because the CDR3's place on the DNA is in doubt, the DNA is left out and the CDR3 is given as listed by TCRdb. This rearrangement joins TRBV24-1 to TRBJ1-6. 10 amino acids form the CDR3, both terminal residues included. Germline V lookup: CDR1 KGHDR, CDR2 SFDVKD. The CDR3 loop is CATSFAPIYY.

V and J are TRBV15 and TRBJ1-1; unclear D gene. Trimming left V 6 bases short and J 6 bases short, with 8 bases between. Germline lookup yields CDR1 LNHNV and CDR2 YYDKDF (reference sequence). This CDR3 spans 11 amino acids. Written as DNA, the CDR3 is TGTGCCACCAGTTCTGGGGCTGAAGCTTTCTTT. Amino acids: CATSSGAEAFF.

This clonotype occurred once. CDR3 region: CASSLTSHTGAGGEQYF. The CDR3 DNA follows: TGCGCCAGCAGCCTGACCTCCCACACGGGGGCGGGCGGGGAGCAGTACTTC. The chain uses TRBV5-1 and TRBJ2-7; TRBD1 or TRBD2 may be the D gene (6 bases each). This CDR3 is 17 amino acids long. Trimming cost V 4 bases and J 7 bases, with 27 bases left between them. Germline V gives CDR1 SGHRS, CDR2 YFSETQ.

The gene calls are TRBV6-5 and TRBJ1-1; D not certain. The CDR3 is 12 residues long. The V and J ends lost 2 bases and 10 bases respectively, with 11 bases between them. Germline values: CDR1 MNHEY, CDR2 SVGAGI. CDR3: CASSYGGDGAFF. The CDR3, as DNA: TGTGCCAGCAGTTACGGCGGGGATGGAGCTTTCTTT.

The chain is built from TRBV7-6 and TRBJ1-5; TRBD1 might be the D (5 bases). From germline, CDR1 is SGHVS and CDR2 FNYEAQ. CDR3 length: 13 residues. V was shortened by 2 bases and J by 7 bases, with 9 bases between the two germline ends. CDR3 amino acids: CASSLRRGQPQHF. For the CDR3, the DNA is TGTGCCAGCAGCTTACGGAGGGGACAGCCCCAGCATTTT.

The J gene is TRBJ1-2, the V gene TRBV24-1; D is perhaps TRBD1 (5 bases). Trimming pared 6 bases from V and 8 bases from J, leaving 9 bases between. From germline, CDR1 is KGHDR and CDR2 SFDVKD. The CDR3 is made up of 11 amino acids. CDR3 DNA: TGTGCCACCAGTCCAGGGTGGGGCTACACCTTC. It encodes CATSPGWGYTF.

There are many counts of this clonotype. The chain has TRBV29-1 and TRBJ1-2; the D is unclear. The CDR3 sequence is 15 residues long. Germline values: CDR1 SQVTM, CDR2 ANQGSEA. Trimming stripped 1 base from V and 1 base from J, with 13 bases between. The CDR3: CSVEALYGDNYGYTF. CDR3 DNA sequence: TGCAGCGTTGAAGCGTTGTATGGAGATAACTATGGCTACACCTTC.

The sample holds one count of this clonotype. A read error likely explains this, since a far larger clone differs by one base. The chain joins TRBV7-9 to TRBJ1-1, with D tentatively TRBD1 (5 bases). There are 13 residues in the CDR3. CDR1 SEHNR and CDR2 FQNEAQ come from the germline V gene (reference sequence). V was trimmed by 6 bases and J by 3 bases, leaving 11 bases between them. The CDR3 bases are TGTGCCAGCAGTCCAGGGAGGGACACTGAAGCTTTCTTT. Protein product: CASSPGRDTEAFF.

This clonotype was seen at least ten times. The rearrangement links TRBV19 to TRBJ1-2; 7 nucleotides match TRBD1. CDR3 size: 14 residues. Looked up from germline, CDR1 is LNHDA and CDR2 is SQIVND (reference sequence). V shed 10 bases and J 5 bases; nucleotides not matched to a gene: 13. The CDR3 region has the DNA TGTGCCACATCGCCCGGGACAGTAGTTTATGGCTACACCTTC. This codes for CATSPGTVVYGYTF.

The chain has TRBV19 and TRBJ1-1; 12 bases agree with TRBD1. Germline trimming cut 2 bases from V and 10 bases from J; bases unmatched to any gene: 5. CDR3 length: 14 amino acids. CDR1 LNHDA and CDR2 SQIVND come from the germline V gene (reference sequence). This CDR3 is CASSIPGTGGRAFF. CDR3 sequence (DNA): TGTGCCAGTAGTATACCCGGGACAGGGGGCAGAGCTTTCTTT.

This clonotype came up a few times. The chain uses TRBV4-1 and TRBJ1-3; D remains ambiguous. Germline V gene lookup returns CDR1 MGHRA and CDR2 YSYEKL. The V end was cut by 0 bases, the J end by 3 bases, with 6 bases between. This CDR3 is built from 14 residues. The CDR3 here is CASSQELRGNTIYF. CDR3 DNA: TGCGCCAGCAGCCAAGAATTACGTGGAAACACCATATATTTT.

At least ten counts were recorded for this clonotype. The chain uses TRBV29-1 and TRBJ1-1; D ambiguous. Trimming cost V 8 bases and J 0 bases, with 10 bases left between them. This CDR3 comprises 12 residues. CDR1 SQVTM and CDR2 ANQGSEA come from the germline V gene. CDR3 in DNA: TGCAGCAACAACATAGTGAACACTGAAGCTTTCTTT. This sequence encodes CSNNIVNTEAFF.